These 21 T cell receptor beta chains originate from one sample sequenced in a study of cytomegalovirus exposure and HLA in healthy donors. Researchers ran the PCR with 60 Vbeta and 13 Jbeta primers. Using immunoSEQ multiplex PCR, the repertoire was profiled, and TCRdb retains in-frame clones only, with some absent. The sample includes 150,000 to 200,000 clones, about three quarters seen only once; the top ten take about 0.8%. Sequencing was carried out using PBMCs. These receptors were obtained from a female donor in good health and CMV-seronegative.

This clone was picked up a small number of times. The rearrangement joins TRBV4-1 to TRBJ2-4; 8 bases line up with TRBD2. Looked up from germline, CDR1 is MGHRA and CDR2 is YSYEKL. The length of the CDR3 is 17 residues. V lost 0 bases and J lost 0; bases outside the gene matches: 4. The CDR3 reads CASSQDHAGGAKNIQYF. Written as DNA, the CDR3 is TGCGCCAGCAGCCAAGATCATGCGGGGGGAGCCAAAAACATTCAGTACTTC.

V and J are TRBV6-6 and TRBJ1-1; the D gene is possibly TRBD1 (5 bases). The V end lost 4 bases, the J end lost 1 base, and 7 bases lay between the germline ends. The CDR3 spans 13 residues. Germline V gives CDR1 MNHNY, CDR2 SVGAGI (reference sequence). CDR3: CASSSTENTEAFF. DNA for the CDR3: TGTGCCAGCAGTTCGACAGAGAACACTGAAGCTTTCTTT.

The V and J genes are TRBV7-2 and TRBJ2-1; 14 nucleotides agree with TRBD2. V dropped 5 bases and J dropped 9; count of bases not matched to a gene: 6. This CDR3 is 15 amino acids long. Germline V gene data show CDR1 as SGHTA and CDR2 as FQGNSA. The DNA of the CDR3 is TGTGCCAGCAGCGAAGGGACTAGCGGGAGTAGTGAGCAGTTCTTC. It codes for CASSEGTSGSSEQFF.

The rearrangement links TRBV6-1 to TRBJ2-7; 9 nucleotides align to TRBD2. The germline gives CDR1 MNHNS, CDR2 SASEGT. V gave up 4 bases and J gave up 2 bases; unmatched junction bases: 9. This CDR3 has 16 amino acids. This chain's CDR3 is CASSGREGRGAYEQYF. CDR3 sequence (DNA): TGTGCCAGCAGTGGGCGGGAGGGCCGGGGCGCCTACGAGCAGTACTTC.

The chain couples TRBV15 to TRBJ2-1; 8 bases map to TRBD2. The length of the CDR3 is 16 residues. Trimming at V came to 0 bases and at J to 8 bases, leaving 9 bases not matched to a gene. CDR1 and CDR2 (germline): LNHNV, YYDKDF (reference sequence). This CDR3 reads CATSRDPAGGVDEQFF. CDR3 bases: TGTGCCACCAGCAGAGACCCGGCGGGGGGAGTTGATGAGCAGTTCTTC.

The V and J genes are TRBV29-1 and TRBJ1-4; the D gene is possibly TRBD1 (6 bases). CDR1 and CDR2 (germline): SQVTM, ANQGSEA. V lost 4 bases and J lost 3, with 18 bases in between. CDR3 size: 16 residues. CDR3 DNA: TGCAGCGTTGCGATAGGGGCCAGGGGATCTAATGAAAAACTGTTTTTT. Translating it yields CSVAIGARGSNEKLFF. Using reference TRBV29-1 and TRBJ1-4 for the parts outside the CDR3, the full variable domain is SAVISQKPSRDICQRGTSLTIQCQVDSQVTMMFWYRQQPGQSLTLIATANQGSEATYESGFVIDKFPISRPNLTFSTLTVSNMSPEDSSIYLCSVAIGARGSNEKLFFGSGTQLSVL.

The chain recombines TRBV6-6 with TRBJ2-3, with D possibly being TRBD2 (5 bases). CDR1 MNHNY and CDR2 SVGAGI come from the germline V gene (reference sequence). CDR3 size: 12 residues. Between the trimmed V and J ends, which lost 7 bases and 1 base, there was a span of 6 bases. The CDR3: CASKAGTDTQYF. The CDR3 DNA follows: TGTGCCAGCAAAGCGGGCACAGATACGCAGTATTTT.

The chain recombines TRBV2 with TRBJ1-1; no clear D gene. The CDR3 spans 11 residues. V shed 6 bases and J shed 1 base, with 3 bases lying between them. Germline V CDR1 and CDR2: SNHLY, FYNNEI. DNA for the CDR3: TGTGCCAGCAGGGCGAACACTGAAGCTTTCTTT. This codes for CASRANTEAFF.

The sample holds a few counts of this clone. The chain couples TRBV7-8 to TRBJ1-1; D unclear. V dropped 4 bases and J dropped 5 bases, with 11 bases sitting between them. This CDR3 contains 13 residues. CDR1 is SGHVS, CDR2 FQNEAQ, per germline. The CDR3 coding sequence is TGTGCCAGCAGCTACGGAGGGCGGACTGAAGCTTTCTTT. Translated, it gives CASSYGGRTEAFF.

This clone was counted only a few times. The V gene is TRBV5-4, the J gene TRBJ2-5, with D perhaps TRBD1 (5 bases). V gave up 0 bases and J gave up 7 bases, with 10 bases separating them. The CDR3 extends over 13 amino acids. Germline loops: CDR1 SGHNT, CDR2 YYREEE (reference sequence). CDR3 DNA sequence: TGTGCCAGCAGCTTGGAAGGGGCCTGGACCCAGTACTTC. Translating it yields CASSLEGAWTQYF.

The chain has TRBV6-4 and TRBJ2-1; weak D call: TRBD2 (5 bases). V lost 6 bases, J lost 8 bases, and 20 bases lay in between. Germline V gives CDR1 MRHNA, CDR2 SNTAGT. The CDR3 runs 15 residues. The chain's CDR3 is CASSKRAEGPDEQFF. As DNA, the CDR3 is TGTGCCAGCAGCAAACGGGCCGAGGGTCCGGATGAGCAGTTCTTC.

The V gene is TRBV10-3, the J gene TRBJ1-3; D perhaps matches TRBD1 (5 bases). The germline gives CDR1 ENHRY, CDR2 SYGVKD. Trimming left V 6 bases short and J 6 bases short, with 12 bases between. The CDR3 is 13 residues long. The CDR3 sequence: CAISRTQQNTIYF. CDR3 sequence (DNA): TGTGCCATCAGCCGGACACAACAAAACACCATATATTTT.

This clone turned up a few times. The chain carries TRBV5-1 and TRBJ2-7, with D tentatively TRBD2 (6 bases). Germline V gene lookup returns CDR1 SGHRS and CDR2 YFSETQ. Trimming took off 0 bases at V and 2 bases at J, with 15 bases between the two ends. This CDR3 comprises 16 residues. In nucleotides, the CDR3 is TGCGCCAGCAGCTTGGGGTACAGCGGGTCCACCTACGAGCAGTACTTC. It translates to CASSLGYSGSTYEQYF. Together with reference TRBV5-1 and TRBJ2-7, the CDR3 gives the full variable domain: KAGVTQTPRYLIKTRGQQVTLSCSPISGHRSVSWYQQTPGQGLQFLFEYFSETQRNKGNFPGRFSGRQFSNSRSEMNVSTLELGDSALYLCASSLGYSGSTYEQYFGPGTRLTVT.

V usage is TRBV4-3 and J usage is TRBJ1-1, with D possibly TRBD1 on 5 matching bases. Per the germline V gene, CDR1 is LGHNA and CDR2 is YSLEER. The length of the CDR3 is 16 residues. V shed 0 bases and J shed 8 bases, with 19 bases lying between them. CDR3: CASSQDLGGNYREAFF. As DNA, the CDR3 is TGCGCCAGCAGCCAAGACCTGGGGGGTAATTATAGGGAAGCTTTCTTT.

This sequence joins TRBV7-9 and TRBJ2-4; maybe TRBD2 (5 bases). The ends were cut back, 2 bases at V and 5 bases at J, with 10 bases in the middle. CDR1 and CDR2 (germline): SEHNR, FQNEAQ (reference sequence). The CDR3 is 14 residues long. CDR3 coding DNA: TGTGCCAGCAGCTTATCGGGTAGCGAAAACATTCAGTACTTC. Translating gives CASSLSGSENIQYF.

The chain carries TRBV5-1 and TRBJ2-1; TRBD2 matches 7 bases. Germline V gene data show CDR1 as SGHRS and CDR2 as YFSETQ. This CDR3 contains 17 residues. The V gene end was trimmed by 4 bases and the J gene end by 6 bases; junction bases not matched to a gene: 16. For the CDR3, the DNA is TGCGCCAGCAGCGCTCCAGTTCTAGCGGAAAGGGGCAATGAGCAGTTCTTC. Translating it yields CASSAPVLAERGNEQFF. The complete variable domain, with remaining parts taken from reference TRBV5-1 and TRBJ2-1, reads KAGVTQTPRYLIKTRGQQVTLSCSPISGHRSVSWYQQTPGQGLQFLFEYFSETQRNKGNFPGRFSGRQFSNSRSEMNVSTLELGDSALYLCASSAPVLAERGNEQFFGPGTRLTVL.

The CDR3 protein is CASSYYEQFF. DNA for the CDR3: TGTGCCAGCAGTTATTATGAGCAGTTCTTC. The rearrangement links TRBV7-9 to TRBJ2-1; D gene unclear. Per germline, CDR1 SEHNR and CDR2 FQNEAQ (reference sequence). With 6 bases removed from V and 8 bases from J, the gap between germline ends came to 5 bases. This CDR3 is 10 amino acids long.

This chain joins TRBV5-8 and TRBJ1-2; D is undetermined. This CDR3 is built from 15 residues. V was clipped by 0 bases and J by 2 bases, with 11 bases between them. Per germline, CDR1 SGHTS and CDR2 YDEGEE. The CDR3, as DNA: TGTGCCAGCAGCTTGGCCGGGAGGGCGAACTATGGCTACACCTTC. The encoded protein is CASSLAGRANYGYTF. Based on the CDR3 plus reference TRBV5-8 and TRBJ1-2, the full variable domain is EAGVTQSPTHLIKTRGQQATLRCSPISGHTSVYWYQQALGLGLQFLLWYDEGEERNRGNFPPRFSGRQFPNYSSELNVNALELEDSALYLCASSLAGRANYGYTFGSGTRLTVV.

The rearrangement uses TRBV2 and TRBJ1-6, with D perhaps matching TRBD1 (6 bases). Germline V gene data show CDR1 as SNHLY and CDR2 as FYNNEI. This CDR3 is built from 13 residues. V lost 7 bases and J 8 bases, leaving 12 bases between the germline ends. CDR3 loop: CASTWGQYSPLHF. The CDR3, as DNA: TGTGCCAGCACATGGGGGCAATATTCACCCCTCCACTTT.

The J gene is TRBJ2-1, the V gene TRBV4-1; D not certain. The V gene's germline CDR1 is MGHRA and CDR2 YSYEKL. Trimming took 1 base from V and 7 from J, leaving 17 bases between them. The CDR3 contains 16 residues. CDR3 region: CASSQVPGQALNEQFF. In nucleotides, the CDR3 is TGCGCCAGCAGCCAAGTTCCTGGGCAAGCATTAAATGAGCAGTTCTTC.

The chain combines TRBV11-2 with TRBJ2-7, with D unclear. Trimming left V 5 bases short and J 3 bases short, with 11 bases between. The CDR3 is 13 amino acids. Germline values: CDR1 SGHAT, CDR2 FQNNGV. The CDR3 sequence: CASSPRLIYEQYF. In DNA form, the CDR3 reads TGTGCCAGCAGCCCCAGGCTTATCTACGAGCAGTACTTC.